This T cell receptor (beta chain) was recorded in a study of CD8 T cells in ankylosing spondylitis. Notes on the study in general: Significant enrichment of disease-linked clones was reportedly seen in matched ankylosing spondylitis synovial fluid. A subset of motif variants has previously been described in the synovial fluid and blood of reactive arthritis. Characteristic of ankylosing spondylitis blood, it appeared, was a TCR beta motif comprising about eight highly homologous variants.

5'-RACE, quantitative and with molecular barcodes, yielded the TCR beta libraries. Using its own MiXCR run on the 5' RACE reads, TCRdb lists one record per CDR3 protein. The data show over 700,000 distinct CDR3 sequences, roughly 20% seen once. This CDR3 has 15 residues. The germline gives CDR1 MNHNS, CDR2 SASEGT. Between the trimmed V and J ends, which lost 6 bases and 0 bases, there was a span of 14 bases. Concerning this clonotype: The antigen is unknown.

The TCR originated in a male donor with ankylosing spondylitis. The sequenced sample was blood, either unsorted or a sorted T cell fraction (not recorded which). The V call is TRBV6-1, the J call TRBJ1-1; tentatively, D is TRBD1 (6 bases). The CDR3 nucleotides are TGTGCCAGCAGGACCAGGGACATACTGAACACTGAAGCTTTCTTT. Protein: CASRTRDILNTEAFF.